This T cell receptor (beta chain) was profiled in a study of OX40 agonist ivuxolimab in advanced cancers. Data came from immunoSEQ multiplex PCR; TCRdb stores just in-frame clones and leaves some out. The top ten clones hold roughly 1.8% of a sample with roughly 89,000 clones, about 86% of them seen once. V lost 3 bases and J 5 bases, leaving 9 bases between the germline ends. CDR1 and CDR2 from the germline V gene are LGHNA and YSLEER. The CDR3 contains 13 residues. This rearrangement joins TRBV4-3 to TRBJ2-3; D may be TRBD2 (6 bases). The receptor was isolated from an adult with an advanced solid tumor such as melanoma, head and neck, liver or kidney cancer. This material consisted of CD4+ or CD8+ T cells sorted from blood, taken in a trial of the OX40 agonist ivuxolimab. CDR3 bases: TGCGCCAGCAGCCAGCAGGAGGGAGATACGCAGTATTTT. It is translated as CASSQQEGDTQYF.